Shown below are 9 T cell receptor beta chains from a single sample sequenced in a study of OX40 agonist ivuxolimab in advanced cancers. Some clones are missing from TCRdb's copy, which holds only in-frame ones; the method was immunoSEQ multiplex PCR. The table has over 65,000 clones, under 85% seen once. The sequenced sample was CD4+ or CD8+ T cells sorted from blood, obtained in a trial of the OX40 agonist ivuxolimab. Receptors originate from an adult with an advanced solid tumor such as melanoma, head and neck, liver or kidney cancer.

The chain employs TRBV7-8 and TRBJ1-1; possibly TRBD1 for D (5 bases). The V gene lost 5 bases and the J gene lost 3 bases, with 16 bases spanning the gap. The CDR3 extends over 15 amino acids. CDR1 is SGHVS, CDR2 FQNEAQ, per germline. The CDR3 bases are TGTGCCAGCAGCCCCTCCAGGGTGAGTTACACTGAAGCTTTCTTT. It is translated as CASSPSRVSYTEAFF.

A few counts support this clone. This sequence joins TRBV5-1 and TRBJ2-1; 10 bases line up with TRBD2. The CDR3 covers 15 residues. J was trimmed by 4 bases and V by 6 bases; bases with no gene match: 7. The germline CDR1 and CDR2 sequences are SGHRS and YFSETQ. CDR3 nucleotide sequence: TGCGCCAGCAACCGGCTTAGCGGGGGGTACAATGAGCAGTTCTTC. It yields the protein CASNRLSGGYNEQFF.

J is TRBJ1-2 and V is TRBV5-4; 9 bases align to TRBD1. From germline, CDR1 is SGHNT and CDR2 YYREEE (reference sequence). The CDR3 extends over 14 amino acids. V lost 3 bases and J lost 7; bases outside the gene matches: 7. CDR3 protein: CASSSTGGSFGYTF. As DNA, the CDR3 is TGTGCCAGCAGCTCAACAGGGGGCTCGTTTGGCTACACCTTC.

The CDR3 spells CARSLAGYQDSSYEQYF. As DNA, the CDR3 is TGTGCCAGAAGCTTGGCCGGGTATCAGGACAGCTCCTACGAGCAGTACTTC. This rearrangement joins TRBV5-3 to TRBJ2-7, with D perhaps TRBD1 (6 bases). TRBV5-3 is an ORF; its function is uncertain. This CDR3 comprises 17 residues. Trimming left V 0 bases short and J 0 bases short, with 16 bases between.

This chain links TRBV7-9 with TRBJ1-1; the D is unclear. Germline CDR1 SEHNR, CDR2 FQNEAQ (reference sequence). V dropped 5 bases and J dropped 10 bases, with 23 bases sitting between them. The CDR3 loop spans 15 amino acids. CDR3 in DNA: TGTGCCAGCAGCGGCCTGACTAAACAAAGTAATGTAGCTTTCTTT. Amino acids: CASSGLTKQSNVAFF.

This rearrangement joins TRBV30 to TRBJ1-2; 7 bases align to TRBD1. Germline trimming cut 5 bases from V and 1 base from J; bases unmatched to any gene: 4. The CDR3 spans 13 residues. The V gene's germline CDR1 is GTSNPN and CDR2 SVGIG (reference sequence). CDR3 sequence (DNA): TGTGCCTGGGGGACAGACCATAACTATGGCTACACCTTC. This encodes CAWGTDHNYGYTF.

The V and J genes are TRBV11-3 and TRBJ1-6, with no clear D. This CDR3 contains 14 residues. Per the germline V gene, CDR1 is SGHNT and CDR2 is YENEEA. Trimming cost V 5 bases and J 7 bases, with 12 bases left between them. DNA of the CDR3: TGTGCCAGCAGCCAAAAGCCGGGAAATTCACCCCTCCACTTT. It translates to CASSQKPGNSPLHF.

The count of this clone is one. The V and J genes are TRBV7-9 and TRBJ2-5; 7 bases line up with TRBD1. Germline loops: CDR1 SEHNR, CDR2 FQNEAQ (reference sequence). This CDR3 is 12 amino acids long. With 5 bases clipped from V and 7 bases from J, the junction kept 4 bases outside the gene matches. The CDR3 sequence: CASSPGGGTQYF. The CDR3 region has the DNA TGTGCCAGCAGCCCAGGGGGTGGGACCCAGTACTTC.

The chain combines TRBV28 with TRBJ1-4; no firm D call. Per the germline V gene, CDR1 is MDHEN and CDR2 is SYDVKM. This CDR3 has 15 amino acids. Trimming took off 3 bases at V and 8 bases at J, with 16 bases between the two ends. CDR3 nucleotide sequence: TGTGCCAGCAGTTTTTTTGGCACAGCGGGAGAAAAACTGTTTTTT. It encodes CASSFFGTAGEKLFF.